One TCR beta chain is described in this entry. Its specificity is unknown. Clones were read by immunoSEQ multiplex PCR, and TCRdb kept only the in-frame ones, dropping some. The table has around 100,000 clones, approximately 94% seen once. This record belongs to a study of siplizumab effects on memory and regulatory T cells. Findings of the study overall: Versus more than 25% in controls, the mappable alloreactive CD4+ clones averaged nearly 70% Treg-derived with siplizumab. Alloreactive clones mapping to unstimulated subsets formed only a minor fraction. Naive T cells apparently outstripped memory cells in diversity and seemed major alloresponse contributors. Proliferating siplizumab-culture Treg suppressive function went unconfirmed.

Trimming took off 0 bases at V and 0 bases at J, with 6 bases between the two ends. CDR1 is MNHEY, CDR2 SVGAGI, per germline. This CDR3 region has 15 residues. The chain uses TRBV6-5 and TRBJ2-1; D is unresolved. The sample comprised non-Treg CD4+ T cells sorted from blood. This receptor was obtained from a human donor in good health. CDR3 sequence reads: CASSYSGRSYNEQFF. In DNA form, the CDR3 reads TGTGCCAGCAGTTACTCTGGACGCTCCTACAATGAGCAGTTCTTC.